The present T cell receptor (beta chain) was sequenced within a study of cytomegalovirus exposure and HLA in healthy donors (TCRdb year 2017). About the full investigation: An earlier analysis of some 600 of the donors reported about 300 Gb of sequence data and 90 million to 120 million unique TCR beta sequences obtained from roughly 180 million T cells. In a later analysis, previously published TCR beta repertoires from hundreds of donors were re-analyzed and high-resolution HLA genotyping was added so that TCR occurrence patterns could be studied. A later genetic analysis used genome-wide SNP genotypes for about 55% of the 666 donors, treating that subset as a discovery cohort. Rather than using new phenotypic data, the later analysis identified candidate immune exposures from TCR beta sequences and from how often those sequences occurred across donors. Across 398 genotyped donors of the cohort, an average of roughly 200,000 unique TCR beta nucleotide sequences per donor were sequenced, and roughly 20% of those sequences were non-productive. Roughly 300 gigabases of sequencing data and 70 million to 100 million unique TCR sequences made up an early release that covered approximately 650 HLA-typed donors. The aim of the study was to test whether cataloging public T cell receptors could identify signatures of past pathogen exposure. Because of strong linkage in the cohort, a handful of DR-DQ haplotypes were treated as single units for association and clustering. To predict cytomegalovirus infection status, the study brought together high-throughput TCR immunosequencing, statistical association of individual TCRs with disease status, and machine learning. The number of donors typed differed by locus, with roughly 629-640 for A, B, C, DRB1 and DQB1, around 500 for DQA1, 600 to 610 for DPA1, and over 400 for DPB1. Besides the first cohort of roughly 700 subjects, a separate validation cohort made up of over 100 different subjects was used. The T cell repertoires of 666 subjects were profiled by immunosequencing and related to cytomegalovirus serostatus. All discovery cohort repertoires had been generated on a single sequencing platform. Both class I and class II loci were covered by HLA typing, at four-digit resolution. In an earlier analysis of more than 550 of the donors, high-throughput TCR beta sequencing was used to judge whether each TCR beta V gene segment behaved as functional or pseudogenic. Of the roughly 390 genotyped donors, 81% fell in the genetic ancestry cluster associated with self-reported Caucasian donors. Donor age, sex, ethnicity and CMV serostatus were collected together with the repertoire data. Overall results and qualifications from the work: A cluster of highly shared sequence variants was judged likely to be a technical artifact of the sequencing pipeline. In a later analysis, HLA-associated TCR beta chains showed more clonal expansion and lower generation probabilities than non-associated chains that were equally common. Several of the top co-occurrence clusters appeared to be linked to parvovirus B19, influenza, CMV and Epstein-Barr virus, according to a later analysis. In an earlier analysis of about 540 of the donors, most TCR beta V segments were observed in productive rearrangements about 90% or about 30% of the time, broadly matching IMGT annotations. In a later analysis, TCR association rates were found to vary across HLA loci, with the most associated TCRs seen for DRB1 alleles and the fewest for HLA-C alleles. In this cohort, only TCR beta chains were sequenced, and detectable features were limited by the absence of alpha or paired-chain data. The earlier analysis of 587 of the donors excluded approximately 15 rarely observed V segments, including chromosome 9 orphons, because counts were too low. The authors suggested that the approach could potentially be extended to other disease states and immunological phenotypes. An association between a missense DCLRE1C variant and V-gene and J-gene trimming of TCR beta chains was found in a later genetic analysis and replicated in an independent cohort. Presence/absence analyses assumed roughly uniform sequencing depth across donors, an assumption that may not hold. Linkage disequilibrium might explain the correlated functional status among segregating V segments, but an unknown experimental factor could not be excluded. Immune exposure information for the cohort was limited to CMV serostatus. The study listed 150 to 200 TCR beta chains as associated with cytomegalovirus. Because the 87-base-pair reads could not distinguish some IMGT-functional V segments, including TRBV6-2 and TRBV6-3, those segments were excluded. A further reported finding was that TCR beta sequences accurately predicted the HLA-A and HLA-B alleles for most subjects in the first cohort. Because HLA typing was missing for some donors at each locus, association tests included only the typed subset. In a later genetic analysis, fewer N-insertions in productive TCRs were reported among donors in an Asian-associated ancestry cluster than the roughly 670-donor mean. Cytomegalovirus status was reported to be diagnosed by the classifier with high specificity and sensitivity in both the original and validation cohorts. Most CMV-associated TCR beta chains appeared to be HLA-restricted in a later analysis, and the HLA associations seemed to be driven largely by CMV exposure. When HLA alleles, especially DR and DQ, strongly co-occurred, attributing TCR associations to individual alleles was difficult. In vitro tests confirmed that a few of the cytomegalovirus-associated TCR beta chains recognize cytomegalovirus antigens. Across donors, most TCR sequences were observed very rarely, whereas some public TCRs were present in many individuals. A later analysis associated some 17,000 TCR beta sequences with specific HLA alleles at a false discovery rate of 0.05.

Based on the germline V gene, the CDR1 and CDR2 sequences are MNHNS and SASEGT. V loses 1 base, J loses 2 bases, and the germline ends lie 8 bases apart. Measured from the cysteine to the phenylalanine, the CDR3 is 14 residues long. Kept here is only the CDR3 DNA, which spans 42 bases and is read in frame from base 1. This clone has just one count. What antigen it recognizes has not been identified. No much larger clone is present one base from it, and per-base qualities are unavailable. In total, approximately 610 healthy bone marrow donors made up the cohort. All cohort members were sampled while nominally healthy, although unrecorded immune exposures were likely present. The donor was CMV seronegative and belonged to the group of over 300 seronegative cohort members. A peripheral blood sample was collected from each donor, and TCR beta sequencing was performed on peripheral blood mononuclear cells. The Qiagen DNeasy Blood Extraction Kit was used to extract genomic DNA from the blood cell samples.

Libraries were prepared through the immunoSEQ multiplex PCR assay. A mixture of 60 forward primers for TCR Vbeta segments and 13 reverse primers for TCR Jbeta segments was used in the multiplex PCR. The CDR3 region of rearranged TCR beta genes was amplified from genomic DNA by a multiplex PCR assay. The Illumina HiSeq System was used to sequence the amplified TCR beta libraries as 87-base-pair reads. From the authors' description of their analysis: Across the 600 to 700 repertoires, a later analysis counted roughly 77 million unique TCR beta chains, 9.5 million to 13 million of which were shared by at least two donors. Raw reads were error-corrected and collapsed into unique sequences with a nearest-neighbor algorithm that merged closely related sequences to remove PCR and sequencing errors. CDR3 sequences were aligned to IMGT reference sequences to assign V, D and J gene segments. For a sequence to be retained, a match of at least six nucleotides was required to both a V gene segment and a J gene segment. Rearrangements were classified as productive when the CDR3 lacked stop codons and remained in frame with V and J, and all other rearrangements were classified as non-productive. CDR3 was defined by IMGT convention, running from the second conserved V-encoded cysteine to the conserved J-encoded phenylalanine. Sequences without an unambiguous match to a single V gene segment were excluded from the earlier analysis of almost 600 of the donors. In an earlier analysis of several hundred of the donors, V segments were called functional above 56.7% productive rearrangements and were called segregating when the between-donor standard deviation exceeded 5%. A statistical classification framework was developed to diagnose cytomegalovirus status using the catalog of TCR beta chain sequences. A later analysis assigned V and J genes by comparing TCR nucleotide sequences with IMGT/GENE-DB human TR gene sequences. Using the TCRdist pipeline, a later analysis assigned CDR3 sequences along with most-parsimonious VDJ recombination scenarios. In a later analysis, each TCR beta chain was defined by its CDR3 amino acid sequence together with its V-gene family, and reads without a unique V-gene family were excluded. To address suspected cross-contamination and a sequencing artifact, a later analysis removed 450 to 700 highly shared, low-generation-probability nucleotide sequences. In a later analysis, a clonal expansion index for each public chain was calculated from normalized within-repertoire ranks of inferred template counts. In a later analysis, generation probabilities were computed with a VDJ recombination model fitted to out-of-frame rearrangements, and the resulting probabilities were checked against IGoR. Hypergeometric tests were used in a later analysis to score TCR-TCR, TCR-HLA and TCR-CMV co-occurrence, with a repertoire-size bias correction applied to the TCR pairs. In a later analysis, false discovery rates were estimated by permuting HLA or CMV assignments 20 times. In a later analysis, co-occurring TCRs were grouped with DBSCAN, and TCRdist sequence similarity was added when clustering was performed within HLA-allele-positive subsets. For co-occurrence clustering, repertoires with fewer than 30,000 or more than 120,000 public chains were excluded, along with several repertoires with anomalous nucleotide sharing. Held by TCRdb, this immuneACCESS table contains in-frame sequences only and omits some clones. Under half of the omission traces to an unresolved V gene where checked; the cause of the rest is unknown. V and J calls and clone size are copied from that table; D and trimming were computed from the DNA. The sample table contains more than 80,000 clones; only one count was recorded for roughly 80% of them. Roughly 2.5% of the sample belongs to the ten largest clones.

The TCR sequence derives from a middle-aged man in good health and CMV-seronegative. Sequences were obtained from PBMCs. The rearranged segments are TRBV6-1 and TRBJ2-5, with no confidently assigned D gene. The bases read TGTGCCAGCAGTGAAGGTCCCTATCAAGAGACCCAGTACTTC. This encodes CASSEGPYQETQYF.